A single sample is the source of the 14 T cell receptor beta chains below, sequenced in a study of monozygotic twins with cystic fibrosis. Method: immunoSEQ multiplex PCR; TCRdb's copy keeps in-frame clones and lacks some. The sample contains approximately 24,000 clones, approximately 90% of which appear only once. The sample taken for sequencing was blood. The receptors stem from a woman in her thirties with cystic fibrosis.

This clone is a singleton in its sample. The chain joins TRBV5-5 to TRBJ1-2; tentative D call: TRBD1 (5 bases). Germline V gene lookup returns CDR1 SGHKS and CDR2 YYEKEE (reference sequence). CDR3 size: 15 residues. Trimming removed 3 bases from V and 6 bases from J, with 18 bases in between. The CDR3 sequence is CASSWGHRDSNGYTF. The CDR3, as DNA: TGTGCCAGCAGCTGGGGCCATCGGGATTCGAATGGCTACACCTTC.

The V gene is TRBV12-5, the J gene TRBJ1-2; TRBD1 matches 9 bases. Per the germline V gene, CDR1 is LGHNT and CDR2 is FRNRAP. V trimming: 1 base; J trimming: 7 bases; junction bases outside the gene matches: 7. The CDR3 has 15 residues. CDR3 nucleotides: TGTGCTAGTGGTTTGGCCATCGGACAGGGGCCTGGCTACACCTTC. Translated, it gives CASGLAIGQGPGYTF.

The V and J genes are TRBV5-4 and TRBJ2-7, with 9 bases that match TRBD2. After removal of 1 base from V and 0 bases from J, the junction contained 5 bases not matched to a gene. Germline assignment: CDR1 SGHNT and CDR2 YYREEE (reference sequence). CDR3 length: 16 residues. The CDR3 sequence: CASSLRAGGSSYEQYF. CDR3 bases: TGTGCCAGCAGCTTGAGAGCGGGGGGCTCCTCCTACGAGCAGTACTTC. Drawing the rest from reference TRBV5-4 and TRBJ2-7, the complete variable domain is ETGVTQSPTHLIKTRGQQVTLRCSSQSGHNTVSWYQQALGQGPQFIFQYYREEENGRGNFPPRFSGLQFPNYSSELNVNALELDDSALYLCASSLRAGGSSYEQYFGPGTRLTVT.

The CDR3 protein is CASKGRRGVYEQYF. CDR3 DNA sequence: TGTGCCAGCAAGGGAAGAAGGGGCGTGTACGAGCAGTACTTC. This sequence joins TRBV2 and TRBJ2-7, with a weak D call TRBD1 (5 bases). There are 14 residues in the CDR3. V was clipped by 7 bases and J by 4 bases, with 17 bases between them. Germline CDR1 is SNHLY and CDR2 is FYNNEI.

The chain carries TRBV10-3 and TRBJ1-1; D may be TRBD1 (6 bases). The CDR3 length is 14 residues. V was clipped by 5 bases and J by 9 bases, with 19 bases between them. Germline V gene lookup returns CDR1 ENHRY and CDR2 SYGVKD. Here the CDR3 reads CAISYRVDLSQAFF. The DNA for the CDR3 is TGTGCCATCAGTTACAGGGTAGATCTTTCTCAAGCTTTCTTT.

The gene calls are TRBV18 and TRBJ2-1; possibly TRBD2 for D (5 bases). Germline V gene sequence: CDR1 KGHSH, CDR2 LQKENI. This CDR3 is built from 15 residues. V lost 4 bases and J 6 bases, leaving 16 bases between the germline ends. Here the CDR3 reads CASSLALLGVNEQFF. CDR3 nucleotide sequence: TGTGCCAGCTCACTAGCGTTACTCGGTGTCAATGAGCAGTTCTTC.

The chain links TRBV10-3 to TRBJ1-1; D remains unclear. The CDR3 runs 15 residues. Trimming left V 3 bases short and J 0 bases short, with 11 bases between. Germline V gives CDR1 ENHRY, CDR2 SYGVKD. CDR3 in amino acids: CAISEGPNMNTEAFF. The CDR3 DNA sequence: TGTGCCATCAGTGAAGGGCCGAATATGAACACTGAAGCTTTCTTT.

The genes are TRBV6-1 and TRBJ2-1; 7 nucleotides match TRBD2. J lost 5 bases, V lost 6 bases, and 4 bases had no gene match. Germline V gene sequence: CDR1 MNHNS, CDR2 SASEGT. The CDR3 length is 13 residues. CDR3 sequence (DNA): TGTGCCAGCAGGGCGGGAGCGGACAATGAGCAGTTCTTC. Translated: CASRAGADNEQFF.

This CDR3 reads CASSDSGTGSWGQYF. Here the CDR3 DNA reads TGTGCCAGCAGTGATTCCGGGACAGGGTCGTGGGGGCAGTACTTC. This chain connects TRBV27 to TRBJ2-7; 9 positions agree with TRBD1. Germline V CDR1 and CDR2: MNHEY, SMNVEV (reference sequence). V trimming: 5 bases; J trimming: 9 bases; junction bases outside the gene matches: 14. The CDR3 length is 15 residues.

This chain uses TRBV2 with TRBJ1-1, with a tentative D call TRBD1 (5 bases). This CDR3 comprises 13 residues. Deletions cut 8 bases from V and 3 bases from J, with 13 bases between. The V gene's germline CDR1 is SNHLY and CDR2 FYNNEI. The CDR3 DNA reads as TGTGCCAGCGGGGCGAATCTAGACACTGAAGCTTTCTTT. Translated, it gives CASGANLDTEAFF.

V is TRBV6-5 and J is TRBJ1-2; tentative D call: TRBD1 (6 bases). Germline V gene lookup returns CDR1 MNHEY and CDR2 SVGAGI. The CDR3 extends over 15 amino acids. V lost 7 bases to trimming and J lost 9 bases, with 24 bases between them. The CDR3 DNA follows: TGTGCCAGCACCGCGGGGGGCAGGGGACCGATTAGCTACACCTTC. Its protein product is CASTAGGRGPISYTF.

This chain connects TRBV18 to TRBJ1-4, with D possibly being TRBD1 (6 bases). The CDR3 extends over 14 amino acids. Germline V gives CDR1 KGHSH, CDR2 LQKENI. V dropped 9 bases and J dropped 7 bases, with 18 bases sitting between them. The CDR3 DNA reads TGTGCCAGTCGTCCGGGGGCCGCGGGTGAAAAACTGTTTTTT. Residues: CASRPGAAGEKLFF.

The rearrangement links TRBV2 to TRBJ1-1, with D possibly being TRBD1 (5 bases). Germline CDR1 is SNHLY and CDR2 is FYNNEI. This CDR3 has 13 amino acids. V was shortened by 6 bases and J by 2 bases, with 10 bases between the two germline ends. This CDR3 is CASRLDINTEAFF. DNA for the CDR3: TGTGCCAGCAGATTGGACATTAACACTGAAGCTTTCTTT.

V gene TRBV29-1 combines with J gene TRBJ2-1; no firm D call. CDR3 length: 12 amino acids. With 2 bases removed from V and 12 bases from J, the gap between germline ends came to 14 bases. The germline V gene has CDR1 SQVTM and CDR2 ANQGSEA. The CDR3 bases are TGCAGCGTTGAATTTAGTCCCGGGCCGCAGTTCTTC. This gives the protein CSVEFSPGPQFF.